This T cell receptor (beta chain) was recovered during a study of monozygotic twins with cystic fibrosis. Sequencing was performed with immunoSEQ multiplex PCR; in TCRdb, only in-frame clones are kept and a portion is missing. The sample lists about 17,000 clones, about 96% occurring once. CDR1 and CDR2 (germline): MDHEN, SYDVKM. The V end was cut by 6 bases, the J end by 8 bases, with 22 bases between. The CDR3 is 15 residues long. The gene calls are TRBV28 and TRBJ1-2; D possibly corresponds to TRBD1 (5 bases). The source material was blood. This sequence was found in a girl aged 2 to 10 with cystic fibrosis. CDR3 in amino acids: CASRRQNELTMGYTF. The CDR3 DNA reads TGTGCCAGCAGACGACAGAATGAATTGACTATGGGCTACACCTTC.